The clone carrying this T cell receptor (beta chain) was seen many times. As yet, its antigen is unknown. Time point noted: newly diagnosed GD, antithyroid drugs for less than 3 months. From PBMCs, RNA was extracted and then used to make the TCR library. The data belong to a study of regulatory T cells in long-lasting Graves disease. Study-wide background: The antithyroid drugs taken by newly diagnosed Graves' patients had been used for under 3 months.

Assembly of TCR beta libraries relied on iRepertoire HTBI primers together with Arm-PCR of CDR3 regions. MiXCR, applied by TCRdb to the multiplex PCR reads, yields one record per CDR3 protein. In the table there are about 200,000 distinct CDR3 sequences, 15% to 20% of which are singletons. V lost 4 bases and J lost 9, with 16 bases in between. The CDR3 sequence is 13 residues long. Germline loops: CDR1 SQVTM, CDR2 ANQGSEA. Study results and caveats: Persistent-disease Graves' patients showed less TCR diversity than new cases. Peripheral blood alone, not thyroid tissue, underwent study. Owing to a sample size that was small, accuracy may have been reduced.

The chain employs TRBV29-1 and TRBJ2-1; no reliable D call. This clonotype was obtained from a female donor with Graves disease. The sample in question was peripheral blood mononuclear cells (PBMCs), obtained at new diagnosis, from a patient treated with antithyroid drugs. CDR3 nucleotide sequence: TGCAGCGTTGGTTGGCCGGTTGCGATTGAGCAGTTCTTC. It yields the protein CSVGWPVAIEQFF.